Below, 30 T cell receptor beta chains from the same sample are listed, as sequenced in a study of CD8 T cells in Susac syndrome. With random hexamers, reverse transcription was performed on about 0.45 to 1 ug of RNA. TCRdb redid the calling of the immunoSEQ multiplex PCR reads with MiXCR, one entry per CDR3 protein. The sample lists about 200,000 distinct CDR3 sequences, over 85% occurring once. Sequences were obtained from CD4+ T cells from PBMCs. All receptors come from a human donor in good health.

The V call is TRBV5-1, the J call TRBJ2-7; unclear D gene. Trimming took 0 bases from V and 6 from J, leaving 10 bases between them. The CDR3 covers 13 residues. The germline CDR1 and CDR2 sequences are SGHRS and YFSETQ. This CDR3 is CASSLGYPSEQYF. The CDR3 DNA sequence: TGCGCCAGCAGCTTGGGCTACCCCAGCGAGCAGTACTTC.

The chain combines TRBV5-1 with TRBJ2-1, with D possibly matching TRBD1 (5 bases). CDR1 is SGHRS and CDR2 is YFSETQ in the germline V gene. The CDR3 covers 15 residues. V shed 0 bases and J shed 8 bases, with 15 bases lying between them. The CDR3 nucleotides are TGCGCCAGCAGCTTGGTATCGACAGCAGTACATGAGCAGTTCTTC. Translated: CASSLVSTAVHEQFF.

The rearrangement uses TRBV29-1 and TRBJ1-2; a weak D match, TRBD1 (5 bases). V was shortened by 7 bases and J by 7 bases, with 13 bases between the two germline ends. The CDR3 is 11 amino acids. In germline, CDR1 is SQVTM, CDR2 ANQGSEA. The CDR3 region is CSETGPGGYTF. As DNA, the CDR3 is TGCAGCGAAACAGGACCTGGTGGCTACACCTTC.

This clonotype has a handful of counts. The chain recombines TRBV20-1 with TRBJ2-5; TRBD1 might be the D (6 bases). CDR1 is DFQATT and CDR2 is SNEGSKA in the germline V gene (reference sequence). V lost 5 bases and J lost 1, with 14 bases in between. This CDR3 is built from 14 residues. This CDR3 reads CSASRPGAQETQYF. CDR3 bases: TGCAGTGCTTCACGACCAGGGGCCCAAGAGACCCAGTACTTC.

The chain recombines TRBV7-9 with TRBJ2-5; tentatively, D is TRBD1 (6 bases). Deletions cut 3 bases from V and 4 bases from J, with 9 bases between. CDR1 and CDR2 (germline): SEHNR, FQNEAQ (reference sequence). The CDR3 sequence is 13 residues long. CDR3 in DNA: TGTGCCAGCAGCTTTTCGACAGGAGAGACCCAGTACTTC. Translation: CASSFSTGETQYF.

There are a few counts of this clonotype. In DNA, the CDR3 is TGTGCCAGCAGCCAAGATCCTAGCGGAGAGACCCAGTACTTC. Translation gives CASSQDPSGETQYF. The chain couples TRBV3-1 to TRBJ2-5, with TRBD2 matching over 7 bases. J lost 4 bases, V lost 0 bases, and 2 bases had no gene match. This CDR3 region has 14 residues. Germline loops: CDR1 LGHDT, CDR2 YNNKEL (reference sequence).

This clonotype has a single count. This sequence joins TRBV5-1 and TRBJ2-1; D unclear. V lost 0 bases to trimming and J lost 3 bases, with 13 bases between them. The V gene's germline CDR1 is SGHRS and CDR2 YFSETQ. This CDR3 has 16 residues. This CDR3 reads CASSLEGGPGYNEQFF. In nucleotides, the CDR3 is TGCGCCAGCAGCTTGGAGGGCGGCCCCGGCTACAATGAGCAGTTCTTC. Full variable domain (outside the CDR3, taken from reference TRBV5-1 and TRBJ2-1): KAGVTQTPRYLIKTRGQQVTLSCSPISGHRSVSWYQQTPGQGLQFLFEYFSETQRNKGNFPGRFSGRQFSNSRSEMNVSTLELGDSALYLCASSLEGGPGYNEQFFGPGTRLTVL.

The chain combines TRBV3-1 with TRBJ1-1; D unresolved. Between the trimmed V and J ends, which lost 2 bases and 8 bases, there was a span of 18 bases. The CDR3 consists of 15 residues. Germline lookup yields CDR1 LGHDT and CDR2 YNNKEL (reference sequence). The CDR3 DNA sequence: TGTGCCAGCAGCCAAAATTCGATCCTCCGAGCGGAAGCTTTCTTT. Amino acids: CASSQNSILRAEAFF.

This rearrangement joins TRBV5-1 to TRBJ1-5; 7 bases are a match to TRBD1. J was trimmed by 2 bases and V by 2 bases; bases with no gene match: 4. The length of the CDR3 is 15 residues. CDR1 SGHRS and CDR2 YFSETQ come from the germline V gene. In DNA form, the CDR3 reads TGCGCCAGCAGCTTTACAGGGGAGGGCAATCAGCCCCAGCATTTT. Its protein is CASSFTGEGNQPQHF.

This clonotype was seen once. CDR3 sequence (DNA): TGTGCCAGCAGCCCGGGACAGGGAACAGGGACCCAGTACTTC. It is translated as CASSPGQGTGTQYF. The rearrangement uses TRBV2 and TRBJ2-5; 9 positions agree with TRBD1. CDR1 SNHLY and CDR2 FYNNEI come from the germline V gene. The CDR3 consists of 14 residues. J lost 7 bases, V lost 6 bases, and 9 bases had no gene match.

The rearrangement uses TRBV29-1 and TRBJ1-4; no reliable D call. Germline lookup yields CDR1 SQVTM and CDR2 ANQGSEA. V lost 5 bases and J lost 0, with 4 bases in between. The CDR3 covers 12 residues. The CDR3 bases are TGCAGCGTTACCTCAACTAATGAAAAACTGTTTTTT. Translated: CSVTSTNEKLFF.

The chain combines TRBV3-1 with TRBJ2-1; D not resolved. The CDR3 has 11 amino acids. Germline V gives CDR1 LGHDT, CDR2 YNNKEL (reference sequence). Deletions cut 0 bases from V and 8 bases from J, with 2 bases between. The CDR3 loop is CASSQEDEQFF. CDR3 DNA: TGTGCCAGCAGCCAAGAGGATGAGCAGTTCTTC.

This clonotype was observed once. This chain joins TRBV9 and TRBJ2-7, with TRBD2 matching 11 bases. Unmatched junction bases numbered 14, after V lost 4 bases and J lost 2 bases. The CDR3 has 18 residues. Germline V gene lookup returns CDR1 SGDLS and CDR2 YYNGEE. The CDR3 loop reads CASSPGTSGLYNTYEQYF. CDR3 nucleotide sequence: TGTGCCAGCAGCCCTGGGACTAGCGGACTATACAATACCTACGAGCAGTACTTC. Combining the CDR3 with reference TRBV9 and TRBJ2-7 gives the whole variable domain DSGVTQTPKHLITATGQRVTLRCSPRSGDLSVYWYQQSLDQGLQFLIQYYNGEERAKGNILERFSAQQFPDLHSELNLSSLELGDSALYFCASSPGTSGLYNTYEQYFGPGTRLTVT.

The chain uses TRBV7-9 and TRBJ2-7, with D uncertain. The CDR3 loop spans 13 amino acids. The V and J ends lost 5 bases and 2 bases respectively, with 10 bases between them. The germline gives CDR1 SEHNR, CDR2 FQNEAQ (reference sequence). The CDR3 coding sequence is TGTGCCAGCAGCGCCGCAGGTCCCTACGAGCAGTACGTC. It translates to CASSAAGPYEQYV.

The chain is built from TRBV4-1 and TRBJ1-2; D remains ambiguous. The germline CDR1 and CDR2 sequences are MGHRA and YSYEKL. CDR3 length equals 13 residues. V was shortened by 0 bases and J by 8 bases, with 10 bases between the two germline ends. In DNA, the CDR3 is TGCGCCAGCAGCCAAGAGGGCAGGAGAGGCTACACCTTC. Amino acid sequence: CASSQEGRRGYTF.

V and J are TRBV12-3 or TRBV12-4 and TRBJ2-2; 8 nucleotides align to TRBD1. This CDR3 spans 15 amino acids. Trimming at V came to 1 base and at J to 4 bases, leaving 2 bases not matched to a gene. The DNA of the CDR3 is TGTGCCAGCAGTTTAGGACAGGGGTTCACCGGGGAGCTGTTTTTT. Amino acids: CASSLGQGFTGELFF.

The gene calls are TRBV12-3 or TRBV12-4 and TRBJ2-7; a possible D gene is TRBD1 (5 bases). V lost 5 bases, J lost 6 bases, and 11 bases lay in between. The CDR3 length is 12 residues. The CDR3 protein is CASSLIRGEQYV. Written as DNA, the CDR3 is TGTGCCAGCAGTCTAATAAGGGGCGAGCAGTACGTC.

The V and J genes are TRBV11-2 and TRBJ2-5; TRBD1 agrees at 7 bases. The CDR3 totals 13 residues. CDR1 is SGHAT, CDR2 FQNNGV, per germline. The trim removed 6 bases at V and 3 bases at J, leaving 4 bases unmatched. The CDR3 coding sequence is TGTGCCAGCAGTTCAGACAGGGAAGAGACCCAGTACTTC. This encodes CASSSDREETQYF.

The CDR3 bases are TGTGCCAGCAGTTTTTCTGTGACTATTGATACGCAGTATTTT. It encodes CASSFSVTIDTQYF. The rearrangement links TRBV28 to TRBJ2-3; D may be TRBD2 (5 bases). This CDR3 is 14 amino acids long. V was pared by 3 bases and J by 6 bases, with 13 bases between. Germline CDR1 MDHEN, CDR2 SYDVKM.

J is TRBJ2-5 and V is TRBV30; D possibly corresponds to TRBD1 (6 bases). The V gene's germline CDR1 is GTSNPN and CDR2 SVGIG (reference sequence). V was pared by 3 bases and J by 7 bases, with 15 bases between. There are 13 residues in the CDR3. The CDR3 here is CAWRGDTYGTQYF. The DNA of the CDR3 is TGTGCCTGGAGGGGGGACACCTACGGGACCCAGTACTTC.

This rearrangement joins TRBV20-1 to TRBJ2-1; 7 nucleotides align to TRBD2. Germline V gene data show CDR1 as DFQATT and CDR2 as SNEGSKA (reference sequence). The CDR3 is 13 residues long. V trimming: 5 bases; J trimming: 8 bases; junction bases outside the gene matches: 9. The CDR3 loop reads CSADRTRSDEQFF. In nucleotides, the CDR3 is TGCAGTGCTGATAGGACTAGATCTGATGAGCAGTTCTTC.

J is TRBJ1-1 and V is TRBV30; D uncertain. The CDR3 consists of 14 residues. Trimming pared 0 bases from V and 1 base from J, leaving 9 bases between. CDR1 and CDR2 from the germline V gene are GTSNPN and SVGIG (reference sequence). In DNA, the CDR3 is TGTGCCTGGAGTGTAACGATCGGGAACACTGAAGCTTTCTTT. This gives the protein CAWSVTIGNTEAFF.

Written as DNA, the CDR3 is TGTGCCAGCAGCAAAACCAGCAATCAGCCCCAGCATTTT. It codes for CASSKTSNQPQHF. The chain links TRBV7-9 to TRBJ1-5; D is unclear. Trimming took 5 bases from V and 1 from J, leaving 6 bases between them. There are 13 residues in the CDR3. Germline V gene sequence: CDR1 SEHNR, CDR2 FQNEAQ (reference sequence).

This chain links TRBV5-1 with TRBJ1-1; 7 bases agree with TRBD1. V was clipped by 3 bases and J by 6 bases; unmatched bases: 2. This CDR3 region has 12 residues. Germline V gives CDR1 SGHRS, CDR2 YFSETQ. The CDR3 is CASSWDSSEAFF. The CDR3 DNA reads TGCGCCAGCAGCTGGGACAGTTCTGAAGCTTTCTTT.

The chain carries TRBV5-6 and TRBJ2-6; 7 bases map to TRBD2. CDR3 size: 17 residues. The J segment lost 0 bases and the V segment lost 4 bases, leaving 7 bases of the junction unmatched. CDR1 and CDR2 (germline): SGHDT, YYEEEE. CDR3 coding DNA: TGTGCCAGCAGCCTCCTAGCGGTACTCTCTGGGGCCAACGTCCTGACTTTC. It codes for CASSLLAVLSGANVLTF.

The CDR3 DNA sequence: TGCGCCAGCAGCCGACAGGGTGGCGAGTCAGCTTTCTTT. Encoded protein: CASSRQGGESAFF. The J gene is TRBJ1-1, the V gene TRBV5-1; 7 bases are a match to TRBD1. Looked up from germline, CDR1 is SGHRS and CDR2 is YFSETQ. The CDR3 spans 13 residues. V was pared by 4 bases and J by 10 bases, with 10 bases of the junction left unmatched. Full variable domain (rest looked up from reference TRBV5-1 and TRBJ1-1): KAGVTQTPRYLIKTRGQQVTLSCSPISGHRSVSWYQQTPGQGLQFLFEYFSETQRNKGNFPGRFSGRQFSNSRSEMNVSTLELGDSALYLCASSRQGGESAFFGQGTRLTVV.

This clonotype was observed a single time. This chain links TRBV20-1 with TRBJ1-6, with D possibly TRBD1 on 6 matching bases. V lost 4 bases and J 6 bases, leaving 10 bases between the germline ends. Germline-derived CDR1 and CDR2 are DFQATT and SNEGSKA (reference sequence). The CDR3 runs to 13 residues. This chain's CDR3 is CSATDRINSPLHF. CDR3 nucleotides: TGCAGTGCTACTGACAGGATTAATTCACCCCTCCACTTT.

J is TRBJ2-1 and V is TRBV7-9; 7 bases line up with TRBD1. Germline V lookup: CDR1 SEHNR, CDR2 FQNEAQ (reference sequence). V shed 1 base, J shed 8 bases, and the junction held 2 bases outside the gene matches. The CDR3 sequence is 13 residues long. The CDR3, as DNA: TGTGCCAGCAGCTTAGAGACAGGGCATGAGCAGTTCTTC. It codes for CASSLETGHEQFF.

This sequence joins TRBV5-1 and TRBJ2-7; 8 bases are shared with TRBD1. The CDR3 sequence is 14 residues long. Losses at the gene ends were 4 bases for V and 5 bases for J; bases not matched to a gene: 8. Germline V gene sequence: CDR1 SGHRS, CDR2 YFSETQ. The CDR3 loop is CASSPGTGTDEQYF. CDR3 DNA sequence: TGCGCCAGCAGCCCTGGGACAGGTACGGACGAGCAGTACTTC.

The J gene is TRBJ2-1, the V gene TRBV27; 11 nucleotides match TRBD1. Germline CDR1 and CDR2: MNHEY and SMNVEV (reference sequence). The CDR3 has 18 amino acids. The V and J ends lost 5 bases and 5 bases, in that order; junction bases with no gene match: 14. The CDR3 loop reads CASSADRGLRAGDNEQFF. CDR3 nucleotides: TGTGCCAGCAGTGCGGACAGGGGGCTGAGGGCGGGGGACAATGAGCAGTTCTTC.